This T cell receptor beta chain appears in the sequencing data of a study of blood T cell repertoires in COVID-19. Study-wide context: COVID-19 samples from acute and convalescent phases originated in the United States, Italy and Spain. The analysed material was cDNA or gDNA that came from T cells, B-cell-depleted T cells, or PBMCs.

As originally analysed: Estimated nucleated cell counts came from reference gene primer amplification. Data came from immunoSEQ multiplex PCR; TCRdb stores just in-frame clones and leaves some out. The D gene and trimming were derived from the DNA, and the V and J assignments and clone size from that table. The sample holds under 140,000 clones, about 72% seen once. With 5 bases clipped from V and 4 bases from J, the junction kept 5 bases outside the gene matches. The germline CDR1 and CDR2 sequences are MNHEY and SVGAGI. The CDR3 is 14 residues long. Sequenced material: peripheral blood. The receptor was derived from a woman aged 55-69 years with acute or convalescent COVID-19. The chain links TRBV6-5 to TRBJ2-3; 8 bases align to TRBD1. The CDR3 bases are TGTGCCAGCAGTCGACAGGGGCCGTCAGATACGCAGTATTTT. Translation: CASSRQGPSDTQYF.